One sample yielded the 20 T cell receptor beta chains listed below, sequenced in a study of blood T cell repertoires in COVID-19. Assay: immunoSEQ multiplex PCR; the TCRdb copy retains only in-frame clones and omits some. The repertoire consists of fewer than 400,000 clones, with approximately 90% occurring once and the leading ten covering about 4.2%. The specimen sequenced was PBMCs or T cells enriched from blood (not recorded which). The receptors shown here come from a young man who had recovered from COVID-19.

CDR3: CASSNTGAGKGTEAFF. The CDR3 DNA follows: TGTGCCAGTAGTAATACAGGGGCGGGGAAGGGCACTGAAGCTTTCTTT. V usage is TRBV19 and J usage is TRBJ1-1, with 7 bases aligning to TRBD1. There are 16 residues in the CDR3. Germline-derived CDR1 and CDR2 are LNHDA and SQIVND (reference sequence). The J segment lost 4 bases and the V segment lost 4 bases, leaving 12 bases of the junction unmatched.

The chain carries TRBV6-5 and TRBJ2-2; TRBD2 is a possible D gene (5 bases). The ends were cut back, 4 bases at V and 2 bases at J, with 11 bases in the middle. There are 15 residues in the CDR3. Germline-derived CDR1 and CDR2 are MNHEY and SVGAGI. The CDR3 coding sequence is TGTGCCAGCAGTTCTGTAGCGAGAAACACCGGGGAGCTGTTTTTT. Its protein product is CASSSVARNTGELFF.

The rearrangement joins TRBV18 to TRBJ2-3; D is unclear. V was clipped by 2 bases and J by 6 bases, with 18 bases between them. Germline V gives CDR1 KGHSH, CDR2 LQKENI. The CDR3 sequence is 16 residues long. The CDR3 here is CASSPFLSGFNDTQYF. The CDR3 nucleotides are TGTGCCAGCTCACCATTCCTCTCCGGGTTTAATGATACGCAGTATTTT.

The CDR3 nucleotides read TGTGCCAGCAGCCGGACTAGTCGGCAAGAGACCCAGTACTTC. This encodes CASSRTSRQETQYF. The chain combines TRBV28 with TRBJ2-5; 7 bases line up with TRBD2. The CDR3 is made up of 14 amino acids. CDR1 is MDHEN, CDR2 SYDVKM, per germline. V was pared by 6 bases and J by 2 bases, with 6 bases of the junction left unmatched.

This clone came up once. V is TRBV5-4 and J is TRBJ2-7, with 9 bases that match TRBD1. The CDR3 extends over 16 amino acids. Trimming at V came to 0 bases and at J to 1 base, leaving 5 bases not matched to a gene. Germline CDR1 reads SGHNT; CDR2 reads YYREEE (reference sequence). As DNA, the CDR3 is TGTGCCAGCAGCTTGGGCGTCGGGACAGGGTCCTACGAGCAGTACTTC. It specifies CASSLGVGTGSYEQYF.

This rearrangement joins TRBV2 to TRBJ1-5; D is ambiguous. V was pared by 4 bases and J by 4 bases, with 8 bases between. Germline values: CDR1 SNHLY, CDR2 FYNNEI. CDR3 size: 13 residues. The CDR3 nucleotides are TGTGCCAGCAGTGCTGAGAGTAATCAGCCCCAGCATTTT. It specifies CASSAESNQPQHF.

The chain combines TRBV5-4 with TRBJ2-1, with 10 bases fitting TRBD2. CDR3 size: 16 residues. After removal of 6 bases from V and 3 bases from J, the junction contained 9 bases not matched to a gene. CDR1 is SGHNT and CDR2 is YYREEE in the germline V gene (reference sequence). The CDR3 loop is CASKPGTSDNYNEQFF. The CDR3 nucleotides are TGTGCCAGCAAACCCGGGACTAGCGACAACTACAATGAGCAGTTCTTC.

The chain links TRBV19 to TRBJ2-7; 7 bases agree with TRBD2. The V gene's germline CDR1 is LNHDA and CDR2 SQIVND (reference sequence). J lost 0 bases, V lost 7 bases, and 12 bases had no gene match. The CDR3 loop spans 16 amino acids. The CDR3 reads CASTQVGGVSSYEQYF. Here the CDR3 DNA reads TGTGCCAGTACCCAGGTGGGGGGGGTCAGCTCCTACGAGCAGTACTTC.

The rearrangement joins TRBV5-1 to TRBJ2-7; 15 bases map to TRBD2. CDR1 is SGHRS and CDR2 is YFSETQ in the germline V gene. This CDR3 is built from 18 residues. Trimming at V came to 3 bases and at J to 3 bases, leaving 10 bases not matched to a gene. This CDR3 is CASSSGLAGGPIYYEQYF. The CDR3, as DNA: TGCGCCAGCAGCTCTGGACTAGCGGGAGGGCCAATATACTACGAGCAGTACTTC. The entire variable domain, with the rest obtained from reference TRBV5-1 and TRBJ2-7, is as follows: KAGVTQTPRYLIKTRGQQVTLSCSPISGHRSVSWYQQTPGQGLQFLFEYFSETQRNKGNFPGRFSGRQFSNSRSEMNVSTLELGDSALYLCASSSGLAGGPIYYEQYFGPGTRLTVT.

V and J are TRBV5-6 and TRBJ2-3; 9 bases map to TRBD1. After removal of 8 bases from V and 0 bases from J, the junction contained 10 bases not matched to a gene. Germline CDR1 reads SGHDT; CDR2 reads YYEEEE. CDR3 size: 16 residues. The chain's CDR3 is CARVQGAIPSTDTQYF. CDR3 nucleotide sequence: TGTGCCAGAGTACAGGGGGCGATTCCTAGCACAGATACGCAGTATTTT.

The chain has TRBV6-4 and TRBJ1-1, with D unresolved. With 0 bases removed from V and 3 bases from J, the gap between germline ends came to 5 bases. Per germline, CDR1 MRHNA and CDR2 SNTAGT. The CDR3 contains 13 residues. CDR3 amino acids: CASSDSRDTEAFF. DNA for the CDR3: TGTGCCAGCAGTGACTCGAGGGACACTGAAGCTTTCTTT.

The chain uses TRBV19 and TRBJ1-1, with TRBD1 identical over 9 bases. The length of the CDR3 is 13 residues. The germline V gene has CDR1 LNHDA and CDR2 SQIVND (reference sequence). The trim removed 10 bases at V and 1 base at J, leaving 4 bases unmatched. CDR3 sequence (DNA): TGTGCCACCCAGGGACAGGGGAACACTGAAGCTTTCTTT. Encoded protein: CATQGQGNTEAFF.

J is TRBJ1-6 and V is TRBV7-2, with D tentatively TRBD1 (5 bases). V lost 0 bases and J 8 bases, leaving 8 bases between the germline ends. The germline V gene has CDR1 SGHTA and CDR2 FQGNSA. The CDR3 spans 14 residues. The CDR3: CASSLAGEYSPLHF. In DNA, the CDR3 is TGTGCCAGCAGCTTAGCAGGGGAATATTCACCCCTCCACTTT.

This chain uses TRBV9 with TRBJ1-1; D is perhaps TRBD1 (6 bases). There are 15 residues in the CDR3. Trimming removed 3 bases from V and 6 bases from J, with 18 bases in between. Looked up from germline, CDR1 is SGDLS and CDR2 is YYNGEE. In DNA form, the CDR3 reads TGTGCCAGCAGCGGGTCGTTCGGGGGGCTGGCTGAAGCTTTCTTT. Translated: CASSGSFGGLAEAFF.

V is TRBV6-5 and J is TRBJ2-2; D is perhaps TRBD1 (5 bases). The length of the CDR3 is 13 residues. Germline V gene sequence: CDR1 MNHEY, CDR2 SVGAGI. The ends were cut back, 5 bases at V and 5 bases at J, with 9 bases in the middle. The chain's CDR3 is CASSPDRTGELFF. DNA for the CDR3: TGTGCCAGCAGTCCTGACAGAACCGGGGAGCTGTTTTTT.

The chain couples TRBV5-8 to TRBJ1-4; the match to TRBD1 covers 9 bases. With V trimmed by 3 bases and J by 7 bases, 7 bases remained unmatched. The CDR3 sequence is 15 residues long. CDR1 is SGHTS, CDR2 YDEGEE, per germline. The DNA for the CDR3 is TGTGCCAGCAGCTCCGGGGACAGGGACTTTGAAAAACTGTTTTTT. Protein product: CASSSGDRDFEKLFF.

This chain links TRBV6-6 with TRBJ1-5, with D possibly TRBD1 on 5 matching bases. This CDR3 region has 14 residues. V was trimmed by 5 bases and J by 7 bases, leaving 15 bases between them. From germline, CDR1 is MNHNY and CDR2 SVGAGI (reference sequence). CDR3 sequence (DNA): TGTGCCAGCAGTCCCGACAGTACAATACAGCCCCAGCATTTT. Translated: CASSPDSTIQPQHF.

The chain is built from TRBV18 and TRBJ1-2, with D unresolved. The CDR3 sequence is 16 residues long. Germline lookup yields CDR1 KGHSH and CDR2 LQKENI. V was clipped by 0 bases and J by 2 bases, with 13 bases between them. DNA of the CDR3: TGTGCCAGCTCACCACCTCACAGACAACCCAACTATGGCTACACCTTC. This encodes CASSPPHRQPNYGYTF.

The V call is TRBV7-2, the J call TRBJ2-3; no reliable D call. Germline V gene data show CDR1 as SGHTA and CDR2 as FQGNSA. CDR3 size: 13 residues. Trimming left V 5 bases short and J 3 bases short, with 9 bases between. The CDR3 here is CASSGHPTDTQYF. The CDR3 DNA reads as TGTGCCAGCAGCGGCCACCCGACAGATACGCAGTATTTT.

This chain links TRBV10-2 with TRBJ1-3; D might be TRBD1 (6 bases). The CDR3 has 15 residues. Trimming shortened V by 3 bases and J by 0 bases, and 9 bases separated the two germline ends. Germline CDR1 reads WSHSY; CDR2 reads SAAADI. The CDR3 protein is CASSERDTSGNTIYF. CDR3 nucleotide sequence: TGCGCCAGCAGTGAACGGGACACCTCTGGAAACACCATATATTTT.